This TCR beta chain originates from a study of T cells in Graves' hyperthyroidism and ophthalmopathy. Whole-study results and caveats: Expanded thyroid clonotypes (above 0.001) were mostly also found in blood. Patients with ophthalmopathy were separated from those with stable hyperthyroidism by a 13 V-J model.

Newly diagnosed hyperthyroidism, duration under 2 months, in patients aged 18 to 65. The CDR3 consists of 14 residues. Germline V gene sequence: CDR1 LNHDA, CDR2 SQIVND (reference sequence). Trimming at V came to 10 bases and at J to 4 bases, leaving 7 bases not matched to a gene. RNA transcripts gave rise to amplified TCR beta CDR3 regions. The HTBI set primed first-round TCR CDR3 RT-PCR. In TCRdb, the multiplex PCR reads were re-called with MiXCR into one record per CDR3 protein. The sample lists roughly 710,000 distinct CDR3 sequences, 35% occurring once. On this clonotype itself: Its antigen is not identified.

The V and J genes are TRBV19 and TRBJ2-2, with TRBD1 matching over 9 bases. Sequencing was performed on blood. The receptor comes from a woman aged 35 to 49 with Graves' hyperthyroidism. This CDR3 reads CAIKRDRATGELFF. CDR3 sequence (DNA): TGTGCCATTAAAAGGGACAGGGCCACCGGGGAGCTGTTTTTT.